This T cell receptor (beta chain) was captured by sequencing in a study of T cell repertoires in cytomegalovirus infection. At the level of the study: Indicated by public TCR beta signatures were CMV infection and matching HLA type. Study-level points and caveats: HLA-C-restricted CMV clonotypes gave the most frequent clonotype in two of eight donors.

Each CDR3 protein is one row after TCRdb ran MiXCR on the reads. The sample yields 130,000 or so distinct CDR3 sequences, approximately 5.9% seen once. This clonotype was observed a single time. Antigen unknown. This may be a read error: a much more frequent sequence differs by one nucleotide. CDR3 length: 18 amino acids. V was cut by 4 bases and J by 11 bases, with 31 bases left in between. CDR1 and CDR2 from the germline V gene are SGHDN and FVKESK. Input material: PBMCs. The TCR was taken from a human donor in good health (CMV status not recorded). Some clones in this sample may be carry-over from other donors' samples. The chain is built from TRBV14 and TRBJ2-3; D possibly matches TRBD1 or TRBD2 (7 bases each). The CDR3 sequence: CASSPALGTVDTPGGQYF. CDR3 nucleotides: TGTGCCAGCAGCCCTGCCCTAGGGACAGTCGACACCCCGGGGGGGCAGTATTTT.